The source of this TCR beta chain is a study of shared clonotypes between healthy human individuals. With regard to this clone: In the same sample, other DNA sequences code for this CDR3.

Using immunoSEQ multiplex PCR, the repertoire was profiled, and TCRdb retains in-frame clones only, with some absent. This table holds about 1 million clones, approximately 72% found once. The sample taken for sequencing was memory CD4+ T cells sorted from blood. Documented subset: CD45RA-negative fraction. The receptor was isolated from a young man in good health.

The CDR3 loop is CASSLGGPNYGYTF. CDR3 nucleotide sequence: TGTGCCAGCAGCTTAGGAGGACCTAACTATGGCTACACCTTC. V and J are TRBV7-2 and TRBJ1-2; D is unclear. The germline CDR1 and CDR2 sequences are SGHTA and FQGNSA. The CDR3 consists of 14 residues. V gave up 1 base and J gave up 0 bases, with 6 bases separating them.